This T cell receptor (beta chain) comes out of a study of blood T cell repertoires in COVID-19. For the study at large: COVID-19 samples, acute and convalescent, were from the United States, Italy and Spain. T cells, B-cell-depleted T cells, or PBMCs supplied cDNA or gDNA.

Trimming left V 0 bases short and J 3 bases short, with 13 bases between. Germline assignment: CDR1 SGHRS and CDR2 YFSETQ. The CDR3 is made up of 15 amino acids. Study processing details: For nucleated cells, counts were estimated from reference gene primer amplification. The method was immunoSEQ multiplex PCR; TCRdb's version includes in-frame clones alone and lacks a portion of them. For V, J and clone size, that table is used; D and trimming come from the DNA. Of roughly 230,000 clones in the sample, 70% to 90% were seen once. Sequenced sample: peripheral blood. The chain links TRBV5-1 to TRBJ2-7; possible D gene TRBD2, 5 bases. This sequence originates from a man aged 40-49 years with acute or convalescent COVID-19. As DNA, the CDR3 is TGCGCCAGCAGCTTGGATCGGCTAGCAGGCTACGAGCAGTACTTC. Translating it yields CASSLDRLAGYEQYF. Variable domain in full (rest from reference TRBV5-1 and TRBJ2-7): KAGVTQTPRYLIKTRGQQVTLSCSPISGHRSVSWYQQTPGQGLQFLFEYFSETQRNKGNFPGRFSGRQFSNSRSEMNVSTLELGDSALYLCASSLDRLAGYEQYFGPGTRLTVT.